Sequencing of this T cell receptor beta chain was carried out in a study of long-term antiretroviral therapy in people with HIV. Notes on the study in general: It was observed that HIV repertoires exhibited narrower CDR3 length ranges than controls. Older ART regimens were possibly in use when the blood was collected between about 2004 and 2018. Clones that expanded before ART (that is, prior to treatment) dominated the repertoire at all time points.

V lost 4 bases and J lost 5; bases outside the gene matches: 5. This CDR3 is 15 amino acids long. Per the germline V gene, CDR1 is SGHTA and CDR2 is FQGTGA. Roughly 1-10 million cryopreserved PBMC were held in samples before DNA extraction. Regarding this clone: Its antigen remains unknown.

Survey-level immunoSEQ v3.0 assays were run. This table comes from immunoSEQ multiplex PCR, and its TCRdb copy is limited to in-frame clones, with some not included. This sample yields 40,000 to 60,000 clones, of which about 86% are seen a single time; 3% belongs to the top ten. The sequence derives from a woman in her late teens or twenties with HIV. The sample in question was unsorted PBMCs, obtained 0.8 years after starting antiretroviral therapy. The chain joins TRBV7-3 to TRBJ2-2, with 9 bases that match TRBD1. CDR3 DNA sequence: TGTGCCAGCAGCTCCCCGGGACAGGGTACCGGGGAGCTGTTTTTT. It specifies CASSSPGQGTGELFF.